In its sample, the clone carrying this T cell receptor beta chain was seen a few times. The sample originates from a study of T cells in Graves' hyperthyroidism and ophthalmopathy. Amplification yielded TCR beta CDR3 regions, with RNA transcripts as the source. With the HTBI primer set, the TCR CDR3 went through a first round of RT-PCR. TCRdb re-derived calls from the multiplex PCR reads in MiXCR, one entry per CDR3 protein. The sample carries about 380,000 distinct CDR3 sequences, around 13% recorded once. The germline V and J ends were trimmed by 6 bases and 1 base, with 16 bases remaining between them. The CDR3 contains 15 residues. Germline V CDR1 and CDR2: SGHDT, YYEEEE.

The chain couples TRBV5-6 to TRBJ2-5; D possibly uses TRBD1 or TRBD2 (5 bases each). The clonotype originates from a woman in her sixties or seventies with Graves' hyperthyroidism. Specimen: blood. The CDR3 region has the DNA TGTGCCAGCACCACACCAACTAGGGGCCAAGAGACCCAGTACTTC. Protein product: CASTTPTRGQETQYF.